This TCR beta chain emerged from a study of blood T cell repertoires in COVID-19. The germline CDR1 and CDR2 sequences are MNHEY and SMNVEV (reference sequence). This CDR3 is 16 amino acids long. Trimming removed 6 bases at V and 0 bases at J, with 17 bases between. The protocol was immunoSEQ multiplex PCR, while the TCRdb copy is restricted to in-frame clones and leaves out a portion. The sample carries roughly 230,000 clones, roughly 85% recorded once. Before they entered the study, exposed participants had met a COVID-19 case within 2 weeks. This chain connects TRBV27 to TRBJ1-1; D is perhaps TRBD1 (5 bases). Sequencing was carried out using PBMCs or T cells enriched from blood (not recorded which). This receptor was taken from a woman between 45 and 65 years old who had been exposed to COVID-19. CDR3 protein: CASSLSRGGLNTEAFF. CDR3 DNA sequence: TGTGCCAGCAGCCTATCAAGGGGAGGACTGAACACTGAAGCTTTCTTT.